Detailed here is one TCR beta chain. What it binds is not known. This sample was taken from a study of neoadjuvant nivolumab and ipilimumab in lung cancer. Findings and limits, study-wide: A small number of samples were TCR sequenced. TCR clonality did not significantly correlate with pathologic tumor regression.

Libraries were prepared by immunoSEQ multiplex PCR; TCRdb keeps only in-frame clonotypes and omits some of them. Of around 13,000 clones in the sample, around 65% were seen once. The TCR originated in an adult with non-small cell lung cancer. Sequenced material: peripheral blood, taken after neoadjuvant nivolumab, alone or with ipilimumab, at or shortly before surgery.

As DNA, the CDR3 is TGCGCCAGCAGGCCTAGCGGACCTTACAATGAGCAGTTCTTC. Amino acids: CASRPSGPYNEQFF. This chain joins TRBV5-1 and TRBJ2-1, with TRBD2 matching 7 bases. CDR3 size: 14 residues. Unmatched junction bases numbered 6, after V lost 5 bases and J lost 4 bases. CDR1 is SGHRS, CDR2 YFSETQ, per germline.